The 27 T cell receptor beta chains below were found in one sample sequenced in a study of blood T cells in healthy people across ages. Alongside a J-beta primer mix, a sample-barcoded 5' primer served in a second PCR lasting roughly 6 to 11 cycles. TCRdb independently ran MiXCR on the 5' RACE reads; one entry per CDR3 protein. The repertoire consists of fewer than 1,200,000 distinct CDR3 sequences, with roughly 24% occurring once and the leading ten covering around 0.75%. The sample was also reused in another study, on T cells of mothers and their children.

The sequenced sample consisted of blood. Receptor source: a girl aged 2 to 10 in good health.

This clonotype has more than one count but fewer than ten. This chain uses TRBV3-1 with TRBJ2-7; 7 bases fit TRBD1. Losses at the gene ends were 3 bases for V and 4 bases for J; bases not matched to a gene: 3. CDR3 size: 13 residues. CDR1 is LGHDT and CDR2 is YNNKEL in the germline V gene (reference sequence). CDR3 bases: TGTGCCAGCAGCCACAGGGGGATGTACGAGCAGTACTTC. Residues: CASSHRGMYEQYF.

This clonotype appeared a few times. The chain uses TRBV7-3 and TRBJ1-2; TRBD1 might be the D (6 bases). From germline, CDR1 is SGHTA and CDR2 FQGTGA. There are 15 residues in the CDR3. Trimming took 6 bases from V and 5 from J, leaving 19 bases between them. CDR3 sequence reads: CASRGAGNTAYGYTF. The DNA for the CDR3 is TGTGCCAGCAGGGGGGCAGGGAATACGGCTTATGGCTACACCTTC.

V gene TRBV20-1 combines with J gene TRBJ1-1, with 8 bases aligning to TRBD1. CDR3 length: 12 amino acids. CDR1 and CDR2 from the germline V gene are DFQATT and SNEGSKA (reference sequence). V dropped 1 base and J dropped 9; count of bases not matched to a gene: 4. The CDR3 sequence is CSARGGRGQAFF. As DNA, the CDR3 is TGCAGTGCTAGAGGGGGCAGGGGGCAAGCTTTCTTT.

V gene TRBV7-8 combines with J gene TRBJ2-1; D is uncertain. Trimming removed 1 base at V and 3 bases at J, with 13 bases between. The germline CDR1 and CDR2 sequences are SGHVS and FQNEAQ. The CDR3 runs 16 residues. CDR3 DNA: TGTGCCAGCAGCTTAGTATCTCTACCTCTCTACAATGAGCAGTTCTTC. Its protein is CASSLVSLPLYNEQFF.

CDR3 sequence: CASSPGSGTYEQYF. CDR3 sequence (DNA): TGTGCCAGCAGCCCGGGGTCTGGGACCTACGAGCAGTACTTC. The chain is built from TRBV2 and TRBJ2-7; the D gene is possibly TRBD2 (5 bases). Trimming pared 6 bases from V and 2 bases from J, leaving 14 bases between. The CDR3 consists of 14 residues. CDR1 is SNHLY and CDR2 is FYNNEI in the germline V gene.

This clonotype was recorded a few times. J is TRBJ2-5 and V is TRBV3-1; D ambiguous. The CDR3 is made up of 15 amino acids. Trimming pared 7 bases from V and 2 bases from J, leaving 17 bases between. Germline V CDR1 and CDR2: LGHDT, YNNKEL (reference sequence). CDR3 loop: CASTLIQDHQETQYF. The CDR3 bases are TGTGCCAGCACGCTTATTCAGGACCATCAAGAGACCCAGTACTTC.

The rearrangement uses TRBV20-1 and TRBJ2-5; TRBD2 matches 8 bases. The V and J ends lost 3 bases and 5 bases, in that order; junction bases with no gene match: 8. The CDR3 is 14 amino acids. The germline CDR1 and CDR2 sequences are DFQATT and SNEGSKA (reference sequence). CDR3 DNA sequence: TGCAGTGCTAGTGGCGCGGGAGGATATGAGACCCAGTACTTC. It specifies CSASGAGGYETQYF.

The chain recombines TRBV28 with TRBJ2-7; D assignment may be TRBD1 or TRBD2 (7 bases each). From germline, CDR1 is MDHEN and CDR2 SYDVKM. V shed 1 base and J shed 5 bases, with 15 bases lying between them. This CDR3 has 15 residues. CDR3 residues: CASSLLGGDRDEQYF. The DNA of the CDR3 is TGTGCCAGCAGTTTATTGGGGGGGGACAGAGACGAGCAGTACTTC.

This clonotype was seen a few times. The J gene is TRBJ2-7, the V gene TRBV21-1; the table names TRBD1, a call not compared with the DNA. TRBV21-1 is a pseudogene segment. This CDR3 spans 14 amino acids. CDR3: CASTTQGLHYEQYF. The CDR3 DNA follows: TGTGCCAGCACCACCCAGGGTCTCCACTACGAGCAGTACTTC.

A few counts support this clonotype. The gene calls are TRBV20-1 and TRBJ2-7; D not resolved. Germline values: CDR1 DFQATT, CDR2 SNEGSKA (reference sequence). This CDR3 region has 10 residues. Trimming removed 3 bases from V and 4 bases from J, with 4 bases in between. CDR3 loop: CSASGYEQYF. In nucleotides, the CDR3 is TGCAGTGCTAGTGGGTACGAGCAGTACTTC.

There are a few counts of this clonotype. The V call is TRBV25-1, the J call TRBJ1-2, with unresolved D. The CDR3 totals 16 residues. The V and J ends lost 3 bases and 3 bases respectively, with 17 bases between them. Germline assignment: CDR1 MGHDK and CDR2 SYGVNS. The CDR3 DNA follows: TGTGCCAGCAGTGATCTTTCGGACGGCTTATACTATGGCTACACCTTC. Translated: CASSDLSDGLYYGYTF.

This chain joins TRBV6-1 and TRBJ2-3; D possibly corresponds to TRBD1 (5 bases). The CDR3 runs 14 residues. The V and J ends lost 7 bases and 6 bases respectively, with 17 bases between them. Germline assignment: CDR1 MNHNS and CDR2 SASEGT. DNA of the CDR3: TGTGCCAGCAAGATAGTAGGGGTTCGGGATACGCAGTATTTT. Translating it yields CASKIVGVRDTQYF.

This rearrangement joins TRBV7-3 to TRBJ2-5; TRBD2 aligns across 16 bases. CDR1 is SGHTA and CDR2 is FQGTGA in the germline V gene. This CDR3 has 17 amino acids. With 4 bases clipped from V and 5 bases from J, the junction kept 7 bases outside the gene matches. The CDR3 here is CASSSGLAGGPEETQYF. The CDR3 DNA reads as TGTGCCAGCAGCTCGGGACTAGCGGGAGGGCCGGAGGAGACCCAGTACTTC.

The chain links TRBV3-1 to TRBJ2-5, with D uncertain. Germline V gene sequence: CDR1 LGHDT, CDR2 YNNKEL (reference sequence). The CDR3 sequence is 16 residues long. The V and J ends lost 0 bases and 0 bases respectively, with 11 bases between them. CDR3 nucleotides: TGTGCCAGCAGCCAAGATTACATCGGGTACCAAGAGACCCAGTACTTC. Its translation is CASSQDYIGYQETQYF.

CDR3 sequence (DNA): TGTGCCAGCTCAACTGATCTGGACAGCGATACGCAGTATTTT. This sequence encodes CASSTDLDSDTQYF. The chain recombines TRBV18 with TRBJ2-3, with TRBD1 as a possible D gene (6 bases). The V and J ends lost 5 bases and 6 bases respectively, with 15 bases between them. The CDR3 totals 14 residues. CDR1 and CDR2 (germline): KGHSH, LQKENI.

This clonotype has ten or more counts. The chain links TRBV12-3 or TRBV12-4 to TRBJ2-1, with 10 nucleotides matching TRBD2. Germline trimming cut 6 bases from V and 4 bases from J; bases unmatched to any gene: 3. The CDR3 covers 14 residues. The DNA for the CDR3 is TGTGCCAGCAGCCCAGCGGGGGGGTACAATGAGCAGTTCTTC. Translating gives CASSPAGGYNEQFF.

The chain couples TRBV2 to TRBJ1-2; TRBD1 matches at 7 bases. The CDR3 extends over 14 amino acids. The trim removed 6 bases at V and 5 bases at J, leaving 9 bases unmatched. CDR1 and CDR2 from the germline V gene are SNHLY and FYNNEI. CDR3 loop: CASSPQGMGYGYTF. The CDR3 nucleotides read TGTGCCAGCAGCCCACAGGGGATGGGGTATGGCTACACCTTC.

The rearrangement links TRBV29-1 to TRBJ1-2; D unclear. The V and J ends lost 3 bases and 4 bases respectively, with 9 bases between them. There are 12 residues in the CDR3. Per the germline V gene, CDR1 is SQVTM and CDR2 is ANQGSEA. CDR3 coding DNA: TGCAGCGTTGAGGGGTACCTCTATGGCTACACCTTC. Translating it yields CSVEGYLYGYTF.

J is TRBJ2-3 and V is TRBV5-1; maybe TRBD2 (6 bases). This CDR3 is built from 15 residues. V lost 2 bases and J lost 0, with 10 bases in between. Germline lookup yields CDR1 SGHRS and CDR2 YFSETQ. CDR3 coding DNA: TGCGCCAGCAGCTTCCGGGGGTCTAGCACAGATACGCAGTATTTT. Its protein product is CASSFRGSSTDTQYF.

This clonotype was seen repeatedly, ten times or more. The chain is built from TRBV9 and TRBJ1-6; D call uncertain. The germline gives CDR1 SGDLS, CDR2 YYNGEE. This CDR3 contains 18 residues. Trimming pared 3 bases from V and 0 bases from J, leaving 16 bases between. The CDR3 here is CASSDGPIPNSYNSPLHF. The CDR3, as DNA: TGTGCCAGCAGCGATGGACCGATACCTAACTCCTATAATTCACCCCTCCACTTT.

This clonotype was picked up a small number of times. This sequence joins TRBV20-1 and TRBJ2-5, with 10 bases that match TRBD1. Trimming removed 5 bases from V and 2 bases from J; junction bases left unmatched: 5. Germline V lookup: CDR1 DFQATT, CDR2 SNEGSKA (reference sequence). The CDR3 covers 14 residues. The CDR3 region has the DNA TGCAGTGCTTGGACAGGGGGACCTCAAGAGACCCAGTACTTC. Encoded protein: CSAWTGGPQETQYF.

This clonotype was counted a few times. The J gene is TRBJ2-7, the V gene TRBV29-1; D is uncertain. In germline, CDR1 is SQVTM, CDR2 ANQGSEA. V was clipped by 5 bases and J by 7 bases, with 15 bases between them. The CDR3 has 12 amino acids. The CDR3: CSVLGQEREQYF. The CDR3 coding sequence is TGCAGCGTTTTAGGTCAGGAGAGGGAGCAGTACTTC.

This chain connects TRBV29-1 to TRBJ2-5, with 7 bases identical to TRBD2. Judging by the DNA end, TRBJ2-1 fits better; the J call may be wrong. Germline V lookup: CDR1 SQVTM, CDR2 ANQGSEA. This CDR3 has 11 amino acids. CDR3 loop: CSAPGGNEQFF. CDR3 coding DNA: TGCAGCGCCCCGGGGGGAAATGAGCAGTTCTTC.

The chain combines TRBV14 with TRBJ2-3; D gene ambiguous. The CDR3 totals 14 residues. V gave up 4 bases and J gave up 3 bases, with 11 bases separating them. Germline CDR1 and CDR2: SGHDN and FVKESK. CDR3 in DNA: TGTGCCAGCAGCCCTCAATTGAGAACAGATACGCAGTATTTT. Amino acid sequence: CASSPQLRTDTQYF.

This clonotype occurred a few times. CDR3 nucleotide sequence: TGTGCCAGCAGTCAACTAGCGGGAGCCGGGGAGCTGTTTTTT. This codes for CASSQLAGAGELFF. This chain uses TRBV6-5 with TRBJ2-2, with 11 bases aligning to TRBD2. Per germline, CDR1 MNHEY and CDR2 SVGAGI. This CDR3 has 14 residues. J was trimmed by 6 bases and V by 5 bases; bases with no gene match: 2.

The chain links TRBV28 to TRBJ2-5, with no clear D. The J call is in doubt because the DNA end fits TRBJ2-7 better. This CDR3 is 15 amino acids long. Germline-derived CDR1 and CDR2 are MDHEN and SYDVKM. Written as DNA, the CDR3 is TGTGCCAGCAGCCCCGAAACTCTAGGGCGCTACGAGCAGTACTTC. It is translated as CASSPETLGRYEQYF.

This chain joins TRBV18 and TRBJ1-1, with D possibly TRBD1 on 6 matching bases. V was trimmed by 6 bases and J by 2 bases, leaving 16 bases between them. The CDR3 totals 15 residues. Germline V gene sequence: CDR1 KGHSH, CDR2 LQKENI. The CDR3 region has the DNA TGTGCCAGCTCCTCCCGGCAGGGACAAAACACTGAAGCTTTCTTT. This gives the protein CASSSRQGQNTEAFF.